Following are 16 T cell receptor beta chains from one sample sequenced in a study of shared clonotypes between healthy human individuals. TCRdb's table, derived via immunoSEQ multiplex PCR, lists solely in-frame clones and lacks some. Seen here are 2 million to 2.5 million clones, about 92% observed once, and the top ten hold 0.39%. Sequenced: naive CD4+ T cells from PBMCs. The subset was: CD45RA+ positively selected. These receptors were collected from a man younger than 35 in good health. Some clones in this sample may be carry-over from other donors' samples.

The chain couples TRBV4-3 to TRBJ2-7; possibly TRBD2 for D (5 bases). The V gene's germline CDR1 is LGHNA and CDR2 YSLEER. Between the trimmed V and J ends, which lost 3 bases and 0 bases, there was a span of 12 bases. The CDR3 loop spans 15 amino acids. The CDR3 bases are TGCGCCAGCAGCCACGGACTTCCGACCTCCTACGAGCAGTACTTC. Its protein product is CASSHGLPTSYEQYF.

Of note for this clone: The junction does not match germline at one end; this may be a read error. The chain links TRBV10-3 to TRBJ1-5; D unresolved. This CDR3 spans 13 amino acids. Germline V gene data show CDR1 as ENHRY and CDR2 as SYGVKD. The CDR3 spells CTIKESTNQPQHF. Written as DNA, the CDR3 is TGTACCATCAAAGAATCGACCAATCAGCCCCAGCATTTT.

The chain recombines TRBV7-9 with TRBJ2-3, with TRBD2 as a possible D gene (6 bases). The V and J ends lost 4 bases and 0 bases respectively, with 8 bases between them. The CDR3 sequence is 14 residues long. Germline V gives CDR1 SEHNR, CDR2 FQNEAQ (reference sequence). CDR3 amino acids: CASSSGTSTDTQYF. The CDR3 coding sequence is TGTGCCAGCAGCTCCGGGACTAGCACAGATACGCAGTATTTT.

The chain couples TRBV9 to TRBJ1-1; 8 bases map to TRBD1. This CDR3 has 15 amino acids. Germline CDR1 and CDR2: SGDLS and YYNGEE. V was clipped by 3 bases and J by 7 bases; unmatched bases: 11. CDR3: CASSANRGGMHEAFF. The DNA of the CDR3 is TGTGCCAGCAGCGCCAACAGGGGGGGAATGCATGAAGCTTTCTTT.

The chain recombines TRBV4-2 with TRBJ1-4; TRBD1 matches 7 bases. The CDR3 runs 15 residues. Germline CDR1 is LGHNA and CDR2 is YNFKEQ. V lost 0 bases and J lost 7; bases outside the gene matches: 5. The CDR3 DNA is TGTGCCAGCAGCCAAGATGAGGGGGCCGGTGAAAAACTGTTTTTT. Its protein is CASSQDEGAGEKLFF.

This clone has only a few counts. The chain carries TRBV4-1 and TRBJ2-7; 9 bases agree with TRBD2. Losses at the gene ends were 2 bases for V and 6 bases for J; bases not matched to a gene: 11. The germline CDR1 and CDR2 sequences are MGHRA and YSYEKL. The CDR3 loop spans 16 amino acids. CDR3 nucleotide sequence: TGCGCCAGCAGCCAATCTGGCGGGAGGGCATCGGTCGAGCAGTACTTC. Its translation: CASSQSGGRASVEQYF.

The chain is built from TRBV12-5 and TRBJ2-3; 14 bases fit TRBD2. J was trimmed by 6 bases and V by 6 bases; bases with no gene match: 5. The CDR3 is 15 amino acids. Germline-derived CDR1 and CDR2 are LGHNT and FRNRAP. The CDR3 sequence: CASGRGTSGSDTQYF. CDR3 DNA: TGTGCTAGTGGACGCGGGACTAGCGGGAGTGATACGCAGTATTTT. Filled out from reference TRBV12-5 and TRBJ2-3, the complete variable domain reads DARVTQTPRHKVTEMGQEVTMRCQPILGHNTVFWYRQTMMQGLELLAYFRNRAPLDDSGMPKDRFSAEMPDATLATLKIQPSEPRDSAVYFCASGRGTSGSDTQYFGPGTRLTVL.

The chain links TRBV27 to TRBJ2-7; TRBD1 agrees at 12 bases. The germline V gene encodes CDR1 MNHEY and CDR2 SMNVEV (reference sequence). V lost 1 base to trimming and J lost 6 bases; unmatched junction nucleotides: 4. CDR3 size: 15 residues. The CDR3 DNA sequence: TGTGCCAGCAGTTTATACCGGGACAGGGGGCCCGAGCAGTACTTC. Amino acids: CASSLYRDRGPEQYF.

The genes are TRBV2 and TRBJ2-5, with 12 bases aligning to TRBD2. V gave up 7 bases and J gave up 3 bases; unmatched junction bases: 12. Germline V CDR1 and CDR2: SNHLY, FYNNEI. The CDR3 has 17 residues. The CDR3: CASKQSLAGGPEETQYF. The DNA for the CDR3 is TGTGCCAGCAAACAGTCCCTAGCGGGAGGGCCAGAAGAGACCCAGTACTTC.

Comment on this clone: Other DNA sequences within the sample encode an identical CDR3. The chain combines TRBV5-1 with TRBJ2-7, with 7 nucleotides matching TRBD1. Germline lookup yields CDR1 SGHRS and CDR2 YFSETQ. The CDR3 consists of 13 residues. V lost 0 bases and J lost 5; bases outside the gene matches: 2. The CDR3 sequence is CASSLEGGHEQYF. The DNA for the CDR3 is TGCGCCAGCAGCTTGGAAGGGGGCCACGAGCAGTACTTC. Supplemented by reference TRBV5-1 and TRBJ2-7, the full variable domain reads KAGVTQTPRYLIKTRGQQVTLSCSPISGHRSVSWYQQTPGQGLQFLFEYFSETQRNKGNFPGRFSGRQFSNSRSEMNVSTLELGDSALYLCASSLEGGHEQYFGPGTRLTVT.

The chain couples TRBV5-1 to TRBJ2-1; 9 bases are a match to TRBD2. The CDR3 has 15 residues. Germline CDR1 and CDR2: SGHRS and YFSETQ. The V gene end was trimmed by 3 bases and the J gene end by 3 bases; junction bases not matched to a gene: 4. CDR3 in amino acids: CASSWSSGGYNEQFF. The CDR3 coding sequence is TGCGCCAGCAGCTGGAGTAGCGGGGGCTACAATGAGCAGTTCTTC.

About this clone itself: In the same sample, other DNA sequences code for this CDR3. The V gene is TRBV18, the J gene TRBJ1-4; 12 positions agree with TRBD1. Unmatched junction bases numbered 7, after V lost 6 bases and J lost 8 bases. This CDR3 is built from 15 residues. CDR1 KGHSH and CDR2 LQKENI come from the germline V gene. The CDR3 sequence: CASSPPGQGAEKLFF. The CDR3 DNA reads TGTGCCAGCTCCCCCCCGGGACAGGGGGCCGAAAAACTGTTTTTT.

The chain uses TRBV10-3 and TRBJ2-1; 11 nucleotides line up with TRBD2. The germline gives CDR1 ENHRY, CDR2 SYGVKD. The ends lost 4 bases at V and 7 bases at J; junction bases unmatched: 6. CDR3 length: 15 residues. CDR3 sequence (DNA): TGTGCCATCAGTGTCGTAGCGGGAGGGCCTAATGAGCAGTTCTTC. Protein: CAISVVAGGPNEQFF.

J is TRBJ2-3 and V is TRBV19, with TRBD2 identical over 7 bases. V was pared by 7 bases and J by 3 bases, with 10 bases of the junction left unmatched. Germline CDR1 and CDR2: LNHDA and SQIVND (reference sequence). The CDR3 is made up of 15 amino acids. CDR3 DNA sequence: TGTGCCAGTACGCGGGAGCGTGTTGTGACAGATACGCAGTATTTT. Encoded protein: CASTRERVVTDTQYF.

The gene calls are TRBV11-3 and TRBJ1-1; D uncertain. This CDR3 is built from 14 residues. Trimming stripped 5 bases from V and 2 bases from J, with 12 bases between. Looked up from germline, CDR1 is SGHNT and CDR2 is YENEEA. The CDR3 coding sequence is TGTGCCAGCAGCCGATCTGGGGTCAACACTGAAGCTTTCTTT. Encoded protein: CASSRSGVNTEAFF.

This clone was seen a single time. The V gene is TRBV4-2, the J gene TRBJ2-1, with 9 bases identical to TRBD1. The V gene end was trimmed by 1 base and the J gene end by 3 bases; junction bases not matched to a gene: 7. The germline gives CDR1 LGHNA, CDR2 YNFKEQ. The CDR3 has 17 amino acids. The chain's CDR3 is CASSQVGTGSDYNEQFF. DNA for the CDR3: TGTGCCAGCAGCCAAGTCGGGACAGGGTCGGACTACAATGAGCAGTTCTTC.